The clone carrying this T cell receptor (beta chain) was seen only once. Per the authors' pipeline: The authors estimated nucleated cell counts from reference gene primer amplification. TCRdb's table, derived via immunoSEQ multiplex PCR, lists solely in-frame clones and lacks some. The V and J calls and clone size were taken over from that table, and D and trimming were inferred from the DNA. The table includes roughly 60,000 clones, around nine tenths detected once. Unmatched junction bases numbered 2, after V lost 4 bases and J lost 4 bases. The CDR3 spans 16 residues. Germline CDR1 is MGHRA and CDR2 is YSYEKL. This record belongs to a study of blood T cell repertoires in COVID-19. In the study overall: Collection of acute and convalescent COVID-19 samples took place in the United States, Italy and Spain. Sources were T cells, B-cell-depleted T cells, or PBMCs; the material itself was cDNA or gDNA.

This TCR was sampled from a man aged 60 to 69 with active COVID-19. Sequencing was carried out using peripheral blood. The chain recombines TRBV4-1 with TRBJ2-1, with 15 positions matching TRBD2. CDR3 loop: CASSPGLAGGYNEQFF. The CDR3 DNA sequence: TGCGCCAGCAGCCCCGGACTAGCGGGAGGGTACAATGAGCAGTTCTTC.